What follows is one TCR beta chain and its context. Its antigen is currently unknown. The data belong to a study of human CD8 memory T cell subsets. Libraries for TCR beta were constructed using UMI-labeled 5' RACE. From the 5' RACE reads, TCRdb lists one entry per CDR3 protein and no DNA. The clone table shows under 6,000 distinct CDR3 sequences, with the ten largest holding around two fifths. CDR1 and CDR2 from the germline V gene are SGHAT and FQDESV (reference sequence). The length of the CDR3 is 14 residues. General study results and limits: Stem-like memory T cells and precursor exhausted T cells had repertoires that overlapped very little.

The J gene is TRBJ2-2, the V gene TRBV11-1; with no DNA, the TCRdb D assignment of TRBD1 cannot be verified. This TCR derives from a human donor in good health. Specimen: CD8+ T cells from PBMCs. The CDR3 spells CASAGQGASGELFF.